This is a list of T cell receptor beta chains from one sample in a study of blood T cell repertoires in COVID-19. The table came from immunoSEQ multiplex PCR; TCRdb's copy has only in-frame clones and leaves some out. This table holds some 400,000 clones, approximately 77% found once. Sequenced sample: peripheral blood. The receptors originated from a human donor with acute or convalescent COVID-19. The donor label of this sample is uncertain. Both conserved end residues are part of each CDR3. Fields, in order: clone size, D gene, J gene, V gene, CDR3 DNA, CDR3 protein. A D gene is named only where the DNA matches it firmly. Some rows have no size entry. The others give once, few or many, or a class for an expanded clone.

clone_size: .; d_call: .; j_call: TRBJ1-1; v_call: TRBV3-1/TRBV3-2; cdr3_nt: TGTGCCAGCAGCCAAGGTATCAAGAGGACTGAAGCTTTCTTT; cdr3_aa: CASSQGIKRTEAFF
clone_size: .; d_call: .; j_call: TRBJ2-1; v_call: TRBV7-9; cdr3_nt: TGTGCCAGCACCCCCACCCCGGCCGGCAGACTTTTCTTC; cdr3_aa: CASTPTPAGRLFF
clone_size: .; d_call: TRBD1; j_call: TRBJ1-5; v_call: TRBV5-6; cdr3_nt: TGTGCCAGCAGCTCGGACAGGGATGAGGGCAATCAGCCCCAGCATTTT; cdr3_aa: CASSSDRDEGNQPQHF
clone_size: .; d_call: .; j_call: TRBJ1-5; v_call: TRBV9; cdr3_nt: TGTGCCAGCAGCGCCAGGGGCGGGGGACCGCGAGGGGATCAGCCCCAGCATTTT; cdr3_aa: CASSARGGGPRGDQPQHF
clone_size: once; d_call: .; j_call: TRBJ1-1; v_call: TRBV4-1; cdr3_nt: TGCGCCAGCAGCCAAGATGGCAGGGGACCTGAAGCTTTCTTT; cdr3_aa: CASSQDGRGPEAFF
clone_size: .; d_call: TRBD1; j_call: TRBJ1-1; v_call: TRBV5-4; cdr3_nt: TGTGCCAGCAGCTTGTGGGGACAGGGGGCGGGAGCTTTCTTT; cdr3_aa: CASSLWGQGAGAFF
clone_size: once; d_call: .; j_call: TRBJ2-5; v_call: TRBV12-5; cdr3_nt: TGTGCTAGTGGTTTGGGGGTATGGGGGGACCAAGAGACCCAGTACTTC; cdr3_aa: CASGLGVWGDQETQYF
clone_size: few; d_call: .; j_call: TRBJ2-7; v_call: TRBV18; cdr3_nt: TGTGCCAGCTCACCAAGTAGGCAGGGAGGCGAGCAGTACTTC; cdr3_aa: CASSPSRQGGEQYF
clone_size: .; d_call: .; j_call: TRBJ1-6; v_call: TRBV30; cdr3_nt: TGTGCCTGGAGTGCGACAGCAGTGTCACCCCTCCACTTT; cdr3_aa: CAWSATAVSPLHF
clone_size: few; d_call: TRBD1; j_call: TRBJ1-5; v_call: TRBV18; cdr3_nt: TGTGCCAGCTCCCAGGGGGCCGGAAATCAGCCCCAGCATTTT; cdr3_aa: CASSQGAGNQPQHF
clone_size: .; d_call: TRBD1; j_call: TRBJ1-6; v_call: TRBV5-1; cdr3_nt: TGCGCCAGCAGCTTGGACGGACAGGGAAATTCACCCCTCCACTTT; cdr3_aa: CASSLDGQGNSPLHF
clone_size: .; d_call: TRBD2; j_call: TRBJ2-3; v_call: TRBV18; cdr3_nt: TGTGCCAGCTCACCAACCGGGACTAGCGGAACAGATACGCAGTATTTT; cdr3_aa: CASSPTGTSGTDTQYF
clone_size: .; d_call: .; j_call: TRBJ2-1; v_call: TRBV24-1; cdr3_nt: TGTGCCACCAGTGATTTGAGAGGACAAGGTAGTAATGAGCAGTTCTTC; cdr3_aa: CATSDLRGQGSNEQFF
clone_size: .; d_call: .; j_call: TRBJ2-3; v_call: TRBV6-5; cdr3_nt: TGTGCCAGCAGGTGGGGGCACAGCACAGATACGCAGTATTTT; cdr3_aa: CASRWGHSTDTQYF
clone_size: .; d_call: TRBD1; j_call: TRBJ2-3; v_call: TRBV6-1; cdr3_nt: TGTGCCAGCAGTGGAATACAGGGGGGTCGCACAGATACGCAGTATTTT; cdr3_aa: CASSGIQGGRTDTQYF
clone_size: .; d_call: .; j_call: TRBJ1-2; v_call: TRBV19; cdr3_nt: TGTGCCAGTAGTACCCGGACTTTTCGGGACTATGGCTACACCTTC; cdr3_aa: CASSTRTFRDYGYTF
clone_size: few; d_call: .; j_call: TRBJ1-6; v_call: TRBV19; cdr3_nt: TGTGCCAGTAGTCGGAGGGAGAATTCACCCCTCCACTTT; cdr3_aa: CASSRRENSPLHF
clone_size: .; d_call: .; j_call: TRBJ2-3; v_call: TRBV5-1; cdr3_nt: TGCGCCAGCGGCCTTAGTGTGGGCGATACGCAGTATTTT; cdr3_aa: CASGLSVGDTQYF
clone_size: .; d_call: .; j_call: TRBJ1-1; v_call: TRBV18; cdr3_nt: TGTGCCAGCTCACCACAGGGGTCGTTAGTCTACACTGAAGCTTTCTTT; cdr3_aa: CASSPQGSLVYTEAFF
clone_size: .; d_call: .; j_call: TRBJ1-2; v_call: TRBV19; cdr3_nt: TGTGCCAGTAGTATGACAGCAACTTATGGCTACACCTTC; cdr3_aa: CASSMTATYGYTF
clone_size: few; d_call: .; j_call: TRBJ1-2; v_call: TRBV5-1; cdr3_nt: TGCGCCAGCAGCTTAGGGGCTAACTATGGCTACACCTTC; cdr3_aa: CASSLGANYGYTF
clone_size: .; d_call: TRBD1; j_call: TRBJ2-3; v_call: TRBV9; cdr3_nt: TGTGCCAGCAGCGTAGATCCAGGGGGAAATAGGCAGTATTTT; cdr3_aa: CASSVDPGGNRQYF
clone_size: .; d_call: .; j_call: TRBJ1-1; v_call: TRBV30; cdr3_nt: TGTGCCTGTAAGGGGTTGGGGGCTTTCTTT; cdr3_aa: CACKGLGAFF
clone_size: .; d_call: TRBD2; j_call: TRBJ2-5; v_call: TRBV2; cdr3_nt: TGTGCCAGCAGTAGACCGGGACTAGCGGCAGAAGAGACCCAGTACTTC; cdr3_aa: CASSRPGLAAEETQYF
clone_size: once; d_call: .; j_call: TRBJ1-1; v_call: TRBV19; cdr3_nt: TGTGCCAGTACCCCTGGAGGGAAGTCTATGAACACTGAAGCTTTCTTT; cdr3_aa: CASTPGGKSMNTEAFF
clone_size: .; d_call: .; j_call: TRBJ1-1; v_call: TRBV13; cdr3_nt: TGTGCCAGCAGCTTACCGGGACTTCCCACAGCTTTCTTT; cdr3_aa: CASSLPGLPTAFF
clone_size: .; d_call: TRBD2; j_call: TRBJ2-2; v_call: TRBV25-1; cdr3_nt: TGTGCCAGCAAACTAGCGGGCACCGGGGAGCTGTTTTTT; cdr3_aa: CASKLAGTGELFF
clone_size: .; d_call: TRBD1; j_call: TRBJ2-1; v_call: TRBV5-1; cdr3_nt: TGCGCCAGCAGCTTGGAGGGGGCCTCCTACAATGAGCAGTTCTTC; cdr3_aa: CASSLEGASYNEQFF
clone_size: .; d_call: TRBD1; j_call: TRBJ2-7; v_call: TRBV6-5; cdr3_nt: TGTGCCAGCATTGGTGGGACAGGGTCCAAGCAGTACTTC; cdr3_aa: CASIGGTGSKQYF
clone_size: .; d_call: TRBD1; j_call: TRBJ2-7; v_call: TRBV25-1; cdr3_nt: TGTGCCAGCAGTGTCGCCGGGACAGGGGGCTACGAGCAGTACTTC; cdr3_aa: CASSVAGTGGYEQYF
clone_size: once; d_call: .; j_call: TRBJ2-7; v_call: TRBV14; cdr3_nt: TGTGCCAGCAGCCTTACCCGGGGGGCCCCCAGGGAGCAGTACTTC; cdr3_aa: CASSLTRGAPREQYF
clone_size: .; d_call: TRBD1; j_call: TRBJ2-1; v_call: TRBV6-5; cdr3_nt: TGTGCCAGCAACGTGGGACAGAACAATGAGCAGTTCTTC; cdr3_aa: CASNVGQNNEQFF
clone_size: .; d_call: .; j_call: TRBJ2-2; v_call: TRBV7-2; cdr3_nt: TGTGCCAGCAGCCCCTCGGGGCTAGGGGGGGCCGGGGAGCTGTTTTTT; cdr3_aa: CASSPSGLGGAGELFF
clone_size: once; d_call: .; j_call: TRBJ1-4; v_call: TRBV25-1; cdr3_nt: TGTGCCAGCAGTGAATCAACAGGAAATGAAAAACTGTTTTTT; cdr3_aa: CASSESTGNEKLFF